These T cell receptor beta chains were read from a single sample in a study of metastatic and nonmetastatic thyroid tumors. Using MiXCR, TCRdb reanalyzed the PCR reads. The repertoire consists of approximately 7,900 clones, with approximately 24% occurring once and the leading ten covering 5% to 6.5%. The sample consisted of adjacent normal tissue. Receptors originate from a female donor with papillary thyroid cancer or a benign thyroid nodule (not recorded which). Some clones in this sample may be carry-over from other donors' samples. Both conserved end residues are part of each CDR3. Size tells how often a clone was seen (once, few, many) or the class of an expanded clone, and some rows leave it out.

v_gene | abundance | CDR3aa
TRBV20-1 | . | CSARRTGGLNVLNSPLHF
TRBV12-3/TRBV12-4 | medium-sized | CASSFGLFGYTF
TRBV7-9 | . | CASSLDPGYEQYF
TRBV11-3 | . | CASSLDRDSPLHF
TRBV5-1 | medium-sized | CASSLGGEETQYF
TRBV27 | . | CASSDYTGGEKETQYF
TRBV4-2 | . | CASSLNRVMNAEAFF
TRBV6-2/TRBV6-3 | many | CASSYPGELFF
TRBV20-1 | . | CSAPRDNEQFF
TRBV27 | few | CASSLTGVNGYTF
TRBV2 | . | CASSEDLTRGEKLFF
TRBV27 | . | CASGPGVGFQPQHF
TRBV6-1 | large | CASSEGQNYEQYF
TRBV7-3 | many | CASSPGGADTEAFF
TRBV28 | few | CASSDSRDSSYEQYF
TRBV20-1 | . | CSARSFSGTFEQYF
TRBV12-3/TRBV12-4 | medium-sized | CASSYAEAETQYF
TRBV11-2 | many | CASSLPGRSSYEQYF
TRBV28 | few | CAIGTRGTQYF
TRBV6-1 | . | CASSERGQGDPDTQYF
TRBV19 | medium-sized | CASRRKRGYKPGEAYNEQFF
TRBV28 | few | CASSFAQGWAGELFF
TRBV25-1 | few | CASSEGAENTEAFF
TRBV29-1 | many | CSVEYAGGLNYGYTF
TRBV2 | medium-sized | CASREGQVDNEKLFF
TRBV5-1 | few | CASSEISGGNYEQYF
TRBV6-2/TRBV6-3 | . | CASSYMHSPLHF
TRBV10-2 | few | CAGSGSTGPGTEALF
TRBV28 | . | CASSLSGTSGRAGYEQYF
TRBV6-1 | few | CASSALAVTYEQYF
TRBV20-1 | . | CSAGYSALDEQFF
TRBV24-1 | . | CATSDLRDTGELFF
TRBV6-1 | . | CASTALAGGIRNEQFF
TRBV30 | few | CAWSFYYGYTF
TRBV20-1 | few | CSARTGGYEQYF
TRBV10-3 | medium-sized | CAISPGTLHNEQFF
TRBV20-1 | . | CSARSERGLTYEQYF
TRBV27 | . | CASSPGTGSLSYEQYF
TRBV28 | few | CASKMELYGYTF
TRBV6-5 | . | CASSSTGLAEKQFF
TRBV9 | few | CASSVAAGLTGEQYF
TRBV18 | medium-sized | CASRQGAYEQYF
TRBV7-9 | . | CASSQGTSGGDEQYF
TRBV7-9 | many | CASSSPGTGVEKLFF
TRBV6-1 | few | CASSDRGPTWQYF
TRBV12-3/TRBV12-4 | many | CASSRLAGGNSYEQYF
TRBV18 | medium-sized | CASSTDTDTQYF
TRBV6-4 | . | CASSEGAGTPYEQYF
TRBV7-9 | . | CVSSTTRGSSRKNIQYF
TRBV6-1 | medium-sized | CASRWGTGRITGELFF
TRBV2 | . | CASSERQVYGYTF
TRBV6-1 | medium-sized | CASGPGTGYEQYF
TRBV6-1 | . | CASSEALAGGTYEQYF